Below, 15 T cell receptor beta chains from the same sample are listed, as sequenced in a study of cytomegalovirus exposure and HLA in healthy donors. Method: immunoSEQ multiplex PCR; TCRdb's copy keeps in-frame clones and lacks some. The repertoire includes a few hundred thousand clones, roughly 90% of them detected once, and roughly 0.96% sits in the top ten. Specimen: PBMCs. The receptors stem from a man aged 30-40 years in good health and CMV-seronegative.

This sequence joins TRBV13 and TRBJ2-1; TRBD2 is a possible D gene (5 bases). V lost 2 bases, J lost 5 bases, and 10 bases lay in between. This CDR3 comprises 14 residues. Looked up from germline, CDR1 is PRHDT and CDR2 is FYEKMQ (reference sequence). The CDR3 region has the DNA TGTGCCAGCAGCTTATTGGGAGAAAACAATGAGCAGTTCTTC. It encodes CASSLLGENNEQFF.

V gene TRBV19 combines with J gene TRBJ2-7; no definite D call. Germline V CDR1 and CDR2: LNHDA, SQIVND (reference sequence). Trimming removed 0 bases from V and 0 bases from J, with 12 bases in between. CDR3 length: 16 amino acids. DNA for the CDR3: TGTGCCAGTAGTATAGACGGGTCGGGTCCCTCCTACGAGCAGTACTTC. It is translated as CASSIDGSGPSYEQYF.

The gene calls are TRBV27 and TRBJ2-1, with a possible D match to TRBD2 (5 bases). V was clipped by 5 bases and J by 2 bases, with 10 bases between them. The CDR3 sequence is 14 residues long. Germline CDR1 is MNHEY and CDR2 is SMNVEV (reference sequence). This CDR3 reads CASSKGDAYNEQFF. Here the CDR3 DNA reads TGTGCCAGCAGTAAGGGAGACGCCTACAATGAGCAGTTCTTC.

The chain employs TRBV9 and TRBJ2-5; no reliable D call. Germline CDR1 SGDLS, CDR2 YYNGEE. This CDR3 is 13 amino acids long. V shed 4 bases and J shed 4 bases, with 11 bases lying between them. DNA of the CDR3: TGTGCCAGCAGCCCTCCGAACGGAGAGACCCAGTACTTC. Amino acid sequence: CASSPPNGETQYF.

V is TRBV27 and J is TRBJ2-7; 8 bases are shared with TRBD1. Germline CDR1 and CDR2: MNHEY and SMNVEV (reference sequence). The junction had 6 bases not matched to a gene; V was cut back by 0 bases and J by 5 bases. The CDR3 consists of 15 residues. The CDR3 DNA reads as TGTGCCAGCAGTTTATCGTGGCAGGGGGCCAACGAGCAGTACTTC. Its protein product is CASSLSWQGANEQYF.

The V gene is TRBV2, the J gene TRBJ2-6; D is uncertain. V lost 4 bases and J lost 2, with 9 bases in between. The CDR3 has 15 amino acids. Germline V gene sequence: CDR1 SNHLY, CDR2 FYNNEI. This CDR3 is CASSGGGAGANVLTF. The CDR3, as DNA: TGTGCCAGCAGTGGAGGCGGTGCTGGGGCCAACGTCCTGACTTTC.

V and J are TRBV6-5 and TRBJ2-7; TRBD2 matches 8 bases. The V and J ends lost 6 bases and 2 bases, in that order; junction bases with no gene match: 6. The CDR3 covers 14 residues. CDR1 is MNHEY, CDR2 SVGAGI, per germline. This chain's CDR3 is CASSSTSGTYEQYF. The CDR3 coding sequence is TGTGCCAGCAGCTCCACTAGCGGTACCTACGAGCAGTACTTC.

This chain connects TRBV5-1 to TRBJ2-1; 13 bases map to TRBD2. CDR1 and CDR2 (germline): SGHRS, YFSETQ. V dropped 2 bases and J dropped 9; count of bases not matched to a gene: 8. The CDR3 is 16 amino acids. CDR3 protein: CASSFPVTSGGSEQFF. The CDR3 DNA is TGCGCCAGCAGCTTTCCGGTGACTAGCGGGGGGAGTGAGCAGTTCTTC.

The chain is built from TRBV27 and TRBJ2-5; D ambiguous. The CDR3 totals 14 residues. The V gene lost 4 bases and the J gene lost 5 bases, with 14 bases spanning the gap. CDR1 is MNHEY and CDR2 is SMNVEV in the germline V gene (reference sequence). The CDR3 loop is CASSSDLMEETQYF. CDR3 DNA sequence: TGTGCCAGCAGTTCCGACCTGATGGAGGAGACCCAGTACTTC.

The J gene is TRBJ1-6, the V gene TRBV7-6, with D possibly matching TRBD1 (6 bases). CDR3 length: 18 amino acids. V was trimmed by 4 bases and J by 0 bases, leaving 16 bases between them. In germline, CDR1 is SGHVS, CDR2 FNYEAQ. This CDR3 reads CASSSLGGQSSYNSPLHF. The CDR3 coding sequence is TGTGCCAGCAGCTCCCTTGGGGGCCAGAGCTCCTATAATTCACCCCTCCACTTT.

The V gene is TRBV27, the J gene TRBJ2-7; tentatively, D is TRBD1 (6 bases). V dropped 4 bases and J dropped 11 bases, with 12 bases sitting between them. This CDR3 comprises 11 residues. CDR1 MNHEY and CDR2 SMNVEV come from the germline V gene (reference sequence). The CDR3 loop reads CASSSGHLEYF. In DNA, the CDR3 is TGTGCCAGCAGTTCGGGACACTTGGAGTACTTC.

The chain joins TRBV19 to TRBJ1-4, with 7 bases identical to TRBD1. V trimming: 4 bases; J trimming: 8 bases; junction bases outside the gene matches: 7. The CDR3 is made up of 14 amino acids. Per the germline V gene, CDR1 is LNHDA and CDR2 is SQIVND (reference sequence). The CDR3 protein is CASSTDRLGEKLFF. CDR3 bases: TGTGCCAGTAGTACGGACAGGCTTGGAGAAAAACTGTTTTTT.

This rearrangement joins TRBV7-2 to TRBJ2-3; no definite D call. Trimming stripped 3 bases from V and 1 base from J, with 11 bases between. The CDR3 loop spans 15 amino acids. Looked up from germline, CDR1 is SGHTA and CDR2 is FQGNSA. CDR3: CASSFYGSGTDTQYF. CDR3 DNA sequence: TGTGCCAGCAGCTTTTACGGGTCCGGCACAGATACGCAGTATTTT.

The chain couples TRBV2 to TRBJ2-5; weak D call: TRBD2 (6 bases). This CDR3 has 10 residues. The V gene lost 5 bases and the J gene lost 9 bases, with 7 bases spanning the gap. The germline gives CDR1 SNHLY, CDR2 FYNNEI. In DNA, the CDR3 is TGTGCCAGCAGTCCGGGGGCCCAGTACTTC. Residues: CASSPGAQYF.

The chain links TRBV18 to TRBJ2-1, with D possibly matching TRBD1 (6 bases). V lost 2 bases and J 6 bases, leaving 8 bases between the germline ends. Germline CDR1 reads KGHSH; CDR2 reads LQKENI. CDR3 length: 13 residues. The CDR3: CASSPVRGNEQFF. In DNA, the CDR3 is TGTGCCAGCTCACCAGTCAGGGGCAATGAGCAGTTCTTC.